The 23 T cell receptor beta chains below were found in one sample sequenced in a study of human T cells and chemical hapten exposure. Time point noted: patch test 1, 2 weeks after DPC sensitization. This sample's treatment: therapeutic diphenylcyclopropenone sensitization with weekly scalp DPC. Via MiXCR, TCRdb re-called the RACE reads, giving one row per CDR3 protein. In the table there are 75,000 to 100,000 distinct CDR3 sequences, about 10% of which are singletons. The sequencing here drew on whole blood, taken in connection with sensitization to the hapten diphenylcyclopropenone (DPC). These receptors came from a man between 40 and 49 years old with alopecia areata. Some clones in this sample may be carry-over from other donors' samples.

The chain couples TRBV6-1 to TRBJ2-7; tentative D call: TRBD1 (5 bases). Germline lookup yields CDR1 MNHNS and CDR2 SASEGT. Trimming left V 3 bases short and J 6 bases short, with 9 bases between. The CDR3 extends over 12 amino acids. CDR3 region: CASSDSGFEQYV. The CDR3 coding sequence is TGTGCCAGCAGTGACTCAGGGTTCGAGCAGTACGTC.

This clonotype was detected many times. The chain links TRBV6-2 or TRBV6-3 to TRBJ2-3; possible D gene TRBD2, 7 bases. Trimming shortened V by 8 bases and J by 2 bases, and 8 bases separated the two germline ends. Looked up from germline, CDR1 is MNHEY and CDR2 is SVGEGT. This CDR3 has 12 residues. Here the CDR3 DNA reads TGTGCCAGCCGGGGGGCCACAGATACGCAGTATTTT. Translating gives CASRGATDTQYF.

This clonotype was recorded at least ten times. V is TRBV6-6 and J is TRBJ1-2; the D is unclear. Trimming removed 4 bases at V and 6 bases at J, with 3 bases between. The V gene's germline CDR1 is MNHNY and CDR2 SVGAGI (reference sequence). This CDR3 comprises 10 residues. CDR3 sequence (DNA): TGTGCCAGCAGTTTTAATGGCTACACCTTC. Amino acid sequence: CASSFNGYTF.

Details on this clonotype: A much larger clone sits a single nucleotide away, making a read error possible. The chain recombines TRBV28 with TRBJ1-4; D might be TRBD1 (5 bases). V was shortened by 2 bases and J by 9 bases, with 16 bases between the two germline ends. This CDR3 spans 15 amino acids. Germline loops: CDR1 MDHEN, CDR2 SYDVKM. The CDR3 here is CASSLGALLNKKLFF. The CDR3 bases are TGTGCCAGCAGTTTAGGGGCGCTATTGAATAAAAAACTGTTTTTT. Supplemented by reference TRBV28 and TRBJ1-4, the full variable domain reads DVKVTQSSRYLVKRTGEKVFLECVQDMDHENMFWYRQDPGLGLRLIYFSYDVKMKEKGDIPEGYSVSREKKERFSLILESASTNQTSMYLCASSLGALLNKKLFFGSGTQLSVL.

The sample holds a few counts of this clonotype. V gene TRBV5-5 combines with J gene TRBJ2-2; D is ambiguous. V gave up 1 base and J gave up 2 bases, with 15 bases separating them. The CDR3 loop spans 17 amino acids. Germline lookup yields CDR1 SGHKS and CDR2 YYEKEE (reference sequence). In DNA, the CDR3 is TGTGCCAGCAGCTTGTTTCCCCCCCAGAGCAACACCGGGGAGCTGTTTTTT. Its translation: CASSLFPPQSNTGELFF.

The chain carries TRBV11-3 and TRBJ2-2, with 9 positions matching TRBD2. J gave up 8 bases and V 5 bases, and 3 bases lay outside the gene matches. CDR1 SGHNT and CDR2 YENEEA come from the germline V gene. CDR3 length equals 13 residues. The CDR3 is CASSPLAGGELFF. CDR3 sequence (DNA): TGTGCCAGCAGCCCTCTAGCGGGAGGGGAGCTGTTTTTT. The full variable domain, in which reference TRBV11-3 and TRBJ2-2 provide the parts outside the CDR3, is EAGVVQSPRYKIIEKKQPVAFWCNPISGHNTLYWYLQNLGQGPELLIRYENEEAVDDSQLPKDRFSAERLKGVDSTLKIQPAELGDSAVYLCASSPLAGGELFFGEGSRLTVL.

This clonotype has at least ten counts. The rearrangement links TRBV20-1 to TRBJ1-4; D call uncertain. CDR1 is DFQATT, CDR2 SNEGSKA, per germline (reference sequence). CDR3 size: 15 residues. V gave up 0 bases and J gave up 4 bases, with 12 bases separating them. In DNA, the CDR3 is TGCAGTGCTAGAGATCGACGGCGTAATAATGAAAAACTGTTTTTT. It codes for CSARDRRRNNEKLFF.

The V gene is TRBV27, the J gene TRBJ2-7, with D unclear. In germline, CDR1 is MNHEY, CDR2 SMNVEV (reference sequence). The CDR3 sequence is 14 residues long. Trimming took 2 bases from V and 1 from J, leaving 9 bases between them. The DNA for the CDR3 is TGTGCCAGCAGTTTAAAGGACGGATCCTACGAGCAGTACTTC. Protein: CASSLKDGSYEQYF.

This clonotype was found many times. This chain uses TRBV7-2 with TRBJ2-1; 7 bases match TRBD1. V lost 6 bases and J lost 0; bases outside the gene matches: 5. The CDR3 is 15 residues long. CDR1 and CDR2 from the germline V gene are SGHTA and FQGNSA. CDR3 sequence: CASSLGGTSYNEQFF. CDR3 coding DNA: TGTGCCAGCAGTCTAGGGGGCACCTCCTACAATGAGCAGTTCTTC. Filled out from reference TRBV7-2 and TRBJ2-1, the complete variable domain reads GAGVSQSPSNKVTEKGKDVELRCDPISGHTALYWYRQSLGQGLEFLIYFQGNSAPDKSGLPSDRFSAERTGGSVSTLTIQRTQQEDSAVYLCASSLGGTSYNEQFFGPGTRLTVL.

A few counts support this clonotype. The V gene is TRBV5-1, the J gene TRBJ2-7; maybe TRBD2 (6 bases). CDR3 length: 15 residues. Trimming took 1 base from V and 0 from J, leaving 11 bases between them. CDR1 SGHRS and CDR2 YFSETQ come from the germline V gene. As DNA, the CDR3 is TGCGCCAGCAGCTTGATGCGGGGAAGCTCCTACGAGCAGTACTTC. Its translation: CASSLMRGSSYEQYF.

This clonotype came up a few times. This sequence joins TRBV6-6 and TRBJ2-7; 9 bases line up with TRBD1. This CDR3 is 15 amino acids long. V shed 5 bases and J 0 bases; nucleotides not matched to a gene: 5. CDR1 is MNHNY and CDR2 is SVGAGI in the germline V gene (reference sequence). The CDR3 is CASSTPDRGSYEQYV. The CDR3 nucleotides read TGTGCCAGCAGTACCCCGGACAGGGGCTCCTACGAGCAGTACGTC.

The gene calls are TRBV4-1 and TRBJ1-3, with a weak D call TRBD1 (6 bases). The CDR3 length is 16 residues. CDR1 is MGHRA, CDR2 YSYEKL, per germline. Trimming shortened V by 0 bases and J by 4 bases, and 13 bases separated the two germline ends. CDR3 protein: CASSQDWGAGGNTIYF. CDR3 sequence (DNA): TGCGCCAGCAGCCAAGATTGGGGGGCTGGGGGAAACACCATATATTTT.

The table lists this clonotype with a few counts. The chain joins TRBV29-1 to TRBJ2-3; 12 bases agree with TRBD2. This CDR3 region has 15 residues. CDR1 is SQVTM and CDR2 is ANQGSEA in the germline V gene. J lost 4 bases, V lost 7 bases, and 9 bases had no gene match. The CDR3 reads CSAPLAGGLSDTQYF. The CDR3, as DNA: TGCAGCGCTCCTCTAGCGGGAGGGTTATCAGATACGCAGTATTTT.

This clonotype has a handful of counts. The genes are TRBV27 and TRBJ2-5, with 14 bases lining up with TRBD2. This CDR3 has 16 residues. Germline V gene lookup returns CDR1 MNHEY and CDR2 SMNVEV (reference sequence). V lost 8 bases, J lost 5 bases, and 10 bases stayed unmatched. CDR3 amino acids: CASRQGTSGSRETQYF. In nucleotides, the CDR3 is TGTGCCAGCCGTCAGGGGACTAGCGGGAGTCGCGAGACCCAGTACTTC.

The table lists this clonotype with many counts. The chain has TRBV7-8 and TRBJ1-6; tentatively, D is TRBD1 (6 bases). Between the trimmed V and J ends, which lost 11 bases and 7 bases, there was a span of 12 bases. The CDR3 length is 12 residues. Germline loops: CDR1 SGHVS, CDR2 FQNEAQ. This CDR3 is CAGGQNNSPLHF. The CDR3 nucleotides read TGTGCCGGCGGACAGAACAATTCACCCCTCCACTTT.

This clonotype was observed many times. This chain uses TRBV29-1 with TRBJ2-5; 7 nucleotides align to TRBD1. V lost 8 bases to trimming and J lost 2 bases; unmatched junction nucleotides: 8. The CDR3 has 13 residues. CDR1 is SQVTM and CDR2 is ANQGSEA in the germline V gene. The CDR3 spells CSSRGTDQETQYF. CDR3 in DNA: TGCAGCTCCAGAGGGACAGATCAAGAGACCCAGTACTTC.

This chain links TRBV9 with TRBJ2-3; D not certain. V was cut by 2 bases and J by 2 bases, with 15 bases left in between. This CDR3 is 16 amino acids long. Germline assignment: CDR1 SGDLS and CDR2 YYNGEE. CDR3 loop: CASSVTSSLYTDTQYF. In nucleotides, the CDR3 is TGTGCCAGCAGCGTTACCAGCTCCCTTTACACAGATACGCAGTATTTT. Supplemented by reference TRBV9 and TRBJ2-3, the full variable domain reads DSGVTQTPKHLITATGQRVTLRCSPRSGDLSVYWYQQSLDQGLQFLIQYYNGEERAKGNILERFSAQQFPDLHSELNLSSLELGDSALYFCASSVTSSLYTDTQYFGPGTRLTVL.

This clonotype was detected a few times. This rearrangement joins TRBV6-1 to TRBJ2-7; 9 bases are shared with TRBD2. The CDR3 totals 13 residues. Looked up from germline, CDR1 is MNHNS and CDR2 is SASEGT. Trimming took 7 bases from V and 2 from J; bases not matched to a gene: 3. DNA of the CDR3: TGTGCCAGCAAGCCTAGCGGGACCTACGAGCAGTACGTC. Protein sequence: CASKPSGTYEQYV.

Points on this clonotype: Its ends do not fully match the called genes, so a read error is possible. The rearrangement uses TRBV20-1 and TRBJ1-6, with 12 bases aligning to TRBD1. The CDR3 is made up of 16 amino acids. In germline, CDR1 is DFQATT, CDR2 SNEGSKA (reference sequence). The CDR3 loop reads CSARDPRDRGRKPLNF. CDR3 nucleotides: TGCAGTGCTAGAGATCCCCGGGACAGGGGGCGGAAACCCCTCAACTTT.

V and J are TRBV5-6 and TRBJ1-1; perhaps TRBD1 as D (5 bases). The CDR3 is made up of 11 amino acids. The germline V gene has CDR1 SGHDT and CDR2 YYEEEE. V shed 4 bases and J shed 10 bases, with 11 bases lying between them. In DNA form, the CDR3 reads TGTGCCAGCAGCGCCGCGGGACGAGCTTTCTTT. Encoded protein: CASSAAGRAFF.

The J gene is TRBJ2-7, the V gene TRBV6-2 or TRBV6-3; a possible D gene is TRBD2 (6 bases). V was shortened by 6 bases and J by 0 bases, with 9 bases between the two germline ends. Per the germline V gene, CDR1 is MNHEY and CDR2 is SVGEGT. The CDR3 consists of 13 residues. The CDR3 coding sequence is TGTGCCAGCAGGGCGGGACCCTCCTACGAGCAGTACTTC. Its protein is CASRAGPSYEQYF.

This clonotype was recorded at least ten times. V usage is TRBV6-1 and J usage is TRBJ1-1; the D gene is possibly TRBD1 (6 bases). The CDR3 spans 14 residues. The germline V gene encodes CDR1 MNHNS and CDR2 SASEGT. Deletions cut 2 bases from V and 6 bases from J, with 13 bases between. The CDR3: CASSETGGRAEAFF. For the CDR3, the DNA is TGTGCCAGCAGTGAAACGGGGGGCAGGGCTGAAGCTTTCTTT.

This clonotype was counted a few times. V and J are TRBV5-1 and TRBJ2-7; 8 bases are a match to TRBD2. Germline V CDR1 and CDR2: SGHRS, YFSETQ. After removal of 4 bases from V and 5 bases from J, the junction contained 8 bases not matched to a gene. The CDR3 runs 14 residues. CDR3 sequence: CASSPGTSGDEQYF. The CDR3 bases are TGCGCCAGCAGCCCGGGAACTAGCGGAGACGAGCAGTACTTC.